The 27 T cell receptor beta chains reported below all come from one sample, sequenced in a study of blood T cell repertoires in COVID-19. Method: immunoSEQ multiplex PCR; TCRdb's copy keeps in-frame clones and lacks some. This sample carries about 130,000 clones, 80% to 85% of them seen once, and the ten largest clones take about a sixth. Sequencing input: PBMCs or T cells enriched from blood (not recorded which). The receptors shown here come from a man younger than 45 who had recovered from COVID-19.

This chain connects TRBV19 to TRBJ2-7, with D possibly TRBD2 on 6 matching bases. V was shortened by 7 bases and J by 0 bases, with 10 bases between the two germline ends. CDR1 is LNHDA and CDR2 is SQIVND in the germline V gene (reference sequence). The CDR3 has 13 amino acids. CDR3 bases: TGTGCCAGTAACCCGGGGGTCTCCTACGAGCAGTACTTC. Protein product: CASNPGVSYEQYF. The full variable domain, rest sourced from reference TRBV19 and TRBJ2-7, is DGGITQSPKYLFRKEGQNVTLSCEQNLNHDAMYWYRQDPGQGLRLIYYSQIVNDFQKGDIAEGYSVSREKKESFPLTVTSAQKNPTAFYLCASNPGVSYEQYFGPGTRLTVT.

The chain is built from TRBV10-3 and TRBJ2-3; 8 nucleotides align to TRBD2. Germline CDR1 and CDR2: ENHRY and SYGVKD. The CDR3 runs to 14 residues. Trimming removed 7 bases from V and 2 bases from J; junction bases left unmatched: 5. The DNA of the CDR3 is TGTGCCATCACGGCGGGGGGTGCCACAGATACGCAGTATTTT. Its translation is CAITAGGATDTQYF.

This rearrangement joins TRBV5-1 to TRBJ2-7; TRBD1 might be the D (6 bases). This CDR3 comprises 15 residues. Deletions cut 0 bases from V and 3 bases from J, with 13 bases between. CDR1 SGHRS and CDR2 YFSETQ come from the germline V gene. The CDR3 coding sequence is TGCGCCAGCAGCTTGGGGGGCAAAGGGGGCTACGAGCAGTACTTC. Translating gives CASSLGGKGGYEQYF.

The J gene is TRBJ2-5, the V gene TRBV3-1 (or the pseudogene TRBV3-2); 8 bases line up with TRBD2. V lost 4 bases to trimming and J lost 1 base; unmatched junction nucleotides: 8. The V gene's germline CDR1 is LGHDT and CDR2 YNNKEL (reference sequence). This CDR3 region has 16 residues. CDR3 sequence (DNA): TGTGCCAGCAGCCCCCGACTAGCGAGGGGCCAAGAGACCCAGTACTTC. Translating it yields CASSPRLARGQETQYF.

This clone has just a few counts. This chain links TRBV10-1 with TRBJ2-3; D is perhaps TRBD2 (7 bases). CDR1 and CDR2 (germline): WNHNN, SYGVQD (reference sequence). The germline V and J ends were trimmed by 4 bases and 4 bases, with 12 bases remaining between them. The CDR3 has 14 amino acids. The CDR3 is CASSGGGDADTQYF. The DNA of the CDR3 is TGCGCCAGCAGTGGGGGGGGCGATGCAGATACGCAGTATTTT.

In its sample, this clone was seen many times. The rearrangement joins TRBV24-1 to TRBJ2-2, with 7 positions matching TRBD1. CDR1 is KGHDR, CDR2 SFDVKD, per germline. V lost 3 bases to trimming and J lost 3 bases; unmatched junction nucleotides: 0. CDR3 size: 14 residues. The CDR3 protein is CATSDDRDTGELFF. CDR3 nucleotide sequence: TGTGCCACCAGTGATGACAGGGACACCGGGGAGCTGTTTTTT.

This chain connects TRBV5-1 to TRBJ1-1, with unresolved D. V was clipped by 0 bases and J by 3 bases, with 9 bases between them. The CDR3 totals 14 residues. Looked up from germline, CDR1 is SGHRS and CDR2 is YFSETQ. The chain's CDR3 is CASSLGTHHTEAFF. CDR3 DNA: TGCGCCAGCAGCTTGGGGACTCATCACACTGAAGCTTTCTTT.

There are a few counts of this clone. The J gene is TRBJ2-1, the V gene TRBV9; TRBD2 is a possible D gene (5 bases). Germline V lookup: CDR1 SGDLS, CDR2 YYNGEE. Trimming pared 0 bases from V and 5 bases from J, leaving 12 bases between. The CDR3 is 15 residues long. The CDR3 DNA sequence: TGTGCCAGCAGCGTAGGAGGGTTACTCAACAATGAGCAGTTCTTC. It specifies CASSVGGLLNNEQFF.

This clone was detected once. The chain recombines TRBV18 with TRBJ2-3, with a possible D match to TRBD2 (7 bases). The CDR3 extends over 16 amino acids. The V gene's germline CDR1 is KGHSH and CDR2 LQKENI. Trimming cost V 4 bases and J 5 bases, with 19 bases left between them. CDR3 DNA sequence: TGTGCCAGCTCACGGGGACAAGCGGGATTGGGAGATACGCAGTATTTT. Protein: CASSRGQAGLGDTQYF.

This chain joins TRBV27 and TRBJ1-1; D uncertain. Trimming took off 3 bases at V and 3 bases at J, with 8 bases between the two ends. The V gene's germline CDR1 is MNHEY and CDR2 SMNVEV (reference sequence). The CDR3 runs 13 residues. CDR3 sequence: CASSFTPDTEAFF. The CDR3 DNA follows: TGTGCCAGCAGTTTTACACCTGACACTGAAGCTTTCTTT.

This rearrangement joins TRBV6-5 to TRBJ1-2; no reliable D call. V was trimmed by 0 bases and J by 4 bases, leaving 9 bases between them. The CDR3 length is 14 residues. The germline V gene encodes CDR1 MNHEY and CDR2 SVGAGI. CDR3 DNA: TGTGCCAGCAGTTACTCCAAGCCTAGCTATGGCTACACCTTC. It specifies CASSYSKPSYGYTF.

This clone was observed a handful of times. This chain links TRBV6-1 with TRBJ2-2; D perhaps matches TRBD1 (5 bases). In germline, CDR1 is MNHNS, CDR2 SASEGT. This CDR3 contains 15 residues. V lost 1 base, J lost 7 bases, and 13 bases lay in between. The CDR3 nucleotides are TGTGCCAGCAGTGAAGGGGGCATTTGGCTCGGGGAGCTGTTTTTT. Amino acid sequence: CASSEGGIWLGELFF.

This clone was counted between two and nine times. This chain joins TRBV4-1 and TRBJ2-1, with 7 bases lining up with TRBD1. Germline assignment: CDR1 MGHRA and CDR2 YSYEKL. The CDR3 spans 17 residues. The trim removed 1 base at V and 1 base at J, leaving 7 bases unmatched. The CDR3 DNA sequence: TGCGCCAGCAGCCAAGTCGGGGACAGCATATCCTACAATGAGCAGTTCTTC. Translating gives CASSQVGDSISYNEQFF.

The V gene is TRBV10-3, the J gene TRBJ2-1; D call uncertain. Trimming shortened V by 2 bases and J by 6 bases, and 8 bases separated the two germline ends. The CDR3 totals 13 residues. Germline loops: CDR1 ENHRY, CDR2 SYGVKD. The CDR3 nucleotides are TGTGCCATCAGTGAGATGACTCGCAATGAGCAGTTCTTC. Its protein product is CAISEMTRNEQFF.

The genes are TRBV18 and TRBJ2-3; 9 positions agree with TRBD2. The ends lost 3 bases at V and 2 bases at J; junction bases unmatched: 6. Germline CDR1 KGHSH, CDR2 LQKENI. This CDR3 comprises 16 residues. The CDR3: CASSPRGLAYTDTQYF. As DNA, the CDR3 is TGTGCCAGCTCACCGAGAGGACTAGCGTACACAGATACGCAGTATTTT.

This chain connects TRBV19 to TRBJ2-5; D is unclear. V gave up 5 bases and J gave up 4 bases, with 20 bases separating them. Germline V gives CDR1 LNHDA, CDR2 SQIVND (reference sequence). The CDR3 is 16 residues long. The CDR3 spells CASSSVMNRPGETQYF. The CDR3 nucleotides read TGTGCCAGTAGTTCGGTGATGAACAGACCCGGAGAGACCCAGTACTTC.

The V and J genes are TRBV5-4 and TRBJ1-1; maybe TRBD1 (6 bases). This CDR3 has 12 residues. Germline CDR1 SGHNT, CDR2 YYREEE (reference sequence). V lost 4 bases and J lost 8, with 12 bases in between. The CDR3 spells CASSPEGVEAFF. CDR3 nucleotides: TGTGCCAGCAGCCCTGAGGGGGTGGAAGCTTTCTTT.

The V call is TRBV4-1, the J call TRBJ1-6; TRBD1 might be the D (5 bases). Trimming removed 0 bases at V and 3 bases at J, with 12 bases between. CDR1 MGHRA and CDR2 YSYEKL come from the germline V gene. The CDR3 spans 17 residues. The DNA of the CDR3 is TGCGCCAGCAGCCAAGAAGGTAGGGGAAGCTATAATTCACCCCTCCACTTT. It yields the protein CASSQEGRGSYNSPLHF.

The chain recombines TRBV6-6 with TRBJ1-6, with D uncertain. Looked up from germline, CDR1 is MNHNY and CDR2 is SVGAGI (reference sequence). V was cut by 8 bases and J by 0 bases, with 8 bases left in between. This CDR3 contains 14 residues. CDR3 nucleotide sequence: TGTGCCAGCGGCATGAACTCCTATAATTCACCCCTCCACTTT. Translated, it gives CASGMNSYNSPLHF.

The chain recombines TRBV19 with TRBJ1-4, with a tentative D call TRBD1 (5 bases). The germline V gene has CDR1 LNHDA and CDR2 SQIVND (reference sequence). Trimming pared 7 bases from V and 0 bases from J, leaving 15 bases between. The CDR3 runs 16 residues. The chain's CDR3 is CASTRLGGATNEKLFF. The CDR3 nucleotides read TGTGCCAGTACCCGCCTCGGAGGGGCAACTAATGAAAAACTGTTTTTT.

The genes are TRBV7-9 and TRBJ1-1, with 7 bases matching TRBD1. After removal of 1 base from V and 7 bases from J, the junction contained 0 bases not matched to a gene. Germline V gene sequence: CDR1 SEHNR, CDR2 FQNEAQ (reference sequence). This CDR3 has 12 amino acids. The CDR3 loop reads CASSLGQGEAFF. In nucleotides, the CDR3 is TGTGCCAGCAGCTTAGGACAGGGTGAAGCTTTCTTT.

The chain employs TRBV29-1 and TRBJ2-3; 9 bases are a match to TRBD2. This CDR3 has 17 amino acids. Germline loops: CDR1 SQVTM, CDR2 ANQGSEA. V shed 2 bases, J shed 3 bases, and the junction held 12 bases outside the gene matches. The CDR3 loop reads CSVETLGAGGVTDTQYF. In nucleotides, the CDR3 is TGCAGCGTTGAAACCCTTGGGGCGGGAGGGGTAACAGATACGCAGTATTTT.

The chain combines TRBV19 with TRBJ1-1, with a tentative D call TRBD1 (5 bases). Germline assignment: CDR1 LNHDA and CDR2 SQIVND (reference sequence). Trimming left V 0 bases short and J 5 bases short, with 7 bases between. This CDR3 is 13 amino acids long. The CDR3 DNA follows: TGTGCCAGTAGTATAGATCGGGGGACTGAAGCTTTCTTT. This sequence encodes CASSIDRGTEAFF.

V gene TRBV27 combines with J gene TRBJ2-5; 10 bases match TRBD1. Germline loops: CDR1 MNHEY, CDR2 SMNVEV (reference sequence). The CDR3 is made up of 14 amino acids. V was clipped by 6 bases and J by 5 bases; unmatched bases: 6. As DNA, the CDR3 is TGTGCCAGCAGGTCGACAGGGGGCCGGGAGACCCAGTACTTC. Its protein product is CASRSTGGRETQYF.

J is TRBJ2-3 and V is TRBV11-3; 8 bases are shared with TRBD2. The CDR3 extends over 17 amino acids. J gave up 2 bases and V 1 base, and 8 bases lay outside the gene matches. Germline CDR1 reads SGHNT; CDR2 reads YENEEA. The CDR3 DNA sequence: TGTGCCAGCAGCTTAGGGATAGCGGGGACCCCCACAGATACGCAGTATTTT. As protein: CASSLGIAGTPTDTQYF.

The chain is built from TRBV5-1 and TRBJ2-3; D might be TRBD1 (6 bases). Per germline, CDR1 SGHRS and CDR2 YFSETQ. Trimming shortened V by 4 bases and J by 0 bases, and 12 bases separated the two germline ends. This CDR3 spans 15 amino acids. This chain's CDR3 is CASSPRTASTDTQYF. The CDR3 coding sequence is TGCGCCAGCAGCCCCCGGACAGCTAGCACAGATACGCAGTATTTT.

V usage is TRBV5-4 and J usage is TRBJ2-5, with TRBD2 matching over 8 bases. CDR3 length: 18 residues. J gave up 5 bases and V 4 bases, and 19 bases lay outside the gene matches. CDR1 and CDR2 from the germline V gene are SGHNT and YYREEE (reference sequence). The CDR3 region is CASSTDPPSGGTGETQYF. CDR3 nucleotide sequence: TGTGCCAGCAGCACGGACCCGCCTTCGGGGGGGACCGGCGAGACCCAGTACTTC.